A selection of T cell receptor beta chains follows, all from one sample in a study of control samples from healthy donors and cancer patients. Measured with immunoSEQ multiplex PCR; TCRdb has only the in-frame clones, and not every one. Recorded here are roughly 200,000 clones; the top ten clones represent roughly 2%. Input material: blood. The receptors were gathered from a woman in her 30s in good health. CDR3s leave out the opening cysteine and the closing phenylalanine or tryptophan. The order of the fields is V gene, J gene, D gene, CDR3 protein. A D gene is named only where the DNA matches it firmly.

TRBV11-2	TRBJ2-1	NA	ASSSLGILVMSYNEQF
TRBV5-4	TRBJ2-2	TRBD1	ASSRGQGTGELF
TRBV5-1	TRBJ1-2	NA	ASSLDIYYGYT
TRBV9	TRBJ2-3	NA	ASTRNWDFHTDTQY
TRBV7-2	TRBJ1-4	NA	ASSRDHATNEKLF
TRBV5-1	TRBJ2-3	TRBD1	ASSEGTGPKGDTQY
TRBV7-2	TRBJ1-1	NA	ASSSFRDTEAF
TRBV7-9	TRBJ1-1	TRBD1	ASSPTGTDNTEAF
TRBV28	TRBJ2-5	NA	ASSFLVGETQY
TRBV7-8	TRBJ1-5	NA	ASSLMARAKDQPQH
TRBV6-5	TRBJ2-3	NA	ASRQASTDTQY
TRBV3-1/TRBV3-2	TRBJ1-2	NA	ASSQQGNGYT
TRBV10-2	TRBJ1-1	NA	ASTLGKEAF
TRBV2	TRBJ1-1	NA	ASNGQGVIAEAF
TRBV2	TRBJ1-1	NA	ASTSGRPKEAF
TRBV28	TRBJ1-5	TRBD1	ASSYPDRAREPQH